This TCR beta chain originates from a study of blood T cell repertoires in COVID-19. Study background: Sites in the United States, Italy and Spain provided acute and convalescent COVID-19 samples. The cDNA or gDNA used as material had been derived from T cells, B-cell-depleted T cells, or PBMCs.

Authors' processing steps: Estimates of nucleated cell counts were drawn from the amplification of reference gene primers. Assay: immunoSEQ multiplex PCR; the TCRdb copy retains only in-frame clones and omits some. From that table come the V and J calls and clone size; the DNA was used to work out D and trimming. The sample consists of 95,000 to 110,000 clones, around 83% of them appearing once. In germline, CDR1 is MNHEY, CDR2 SVGAGI. J lost 4 bases, V lost 6 bases, and 9 bases had no gene match. The CDR3 has 15 amino acids. Sequenced sample: peripheral blood. The source is a woman aged 80 or over with active or convalescent COVID-19. The chain recombines TRBV6-5 with TRBJ1-2; TRBD1 matches 9 bases. CDR3 coding DNA: TGTGCCAGCAGCCGGGACAGGGCGTCTGTCTATGGCTACACCTTC. This codes for CASSRDRASVYGYTF.